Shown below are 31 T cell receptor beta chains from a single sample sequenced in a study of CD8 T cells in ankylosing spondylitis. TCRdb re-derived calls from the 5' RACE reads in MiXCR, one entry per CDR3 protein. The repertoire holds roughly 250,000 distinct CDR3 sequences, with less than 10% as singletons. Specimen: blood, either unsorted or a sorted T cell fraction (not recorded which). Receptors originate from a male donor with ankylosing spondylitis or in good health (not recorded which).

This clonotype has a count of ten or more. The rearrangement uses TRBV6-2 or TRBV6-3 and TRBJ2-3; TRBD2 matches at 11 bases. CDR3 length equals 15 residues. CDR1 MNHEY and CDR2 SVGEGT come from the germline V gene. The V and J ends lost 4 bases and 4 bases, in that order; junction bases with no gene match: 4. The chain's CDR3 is CASSSSSGRSDTQYF. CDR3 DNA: TGTGCCAGCAGTTCGTCTAGCGGGAGGTCAGATACGCAGTATTTT.

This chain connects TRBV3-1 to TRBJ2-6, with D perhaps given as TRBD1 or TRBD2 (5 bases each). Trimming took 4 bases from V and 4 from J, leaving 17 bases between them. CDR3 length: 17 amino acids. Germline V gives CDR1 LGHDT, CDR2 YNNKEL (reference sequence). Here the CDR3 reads CASSRQMVGPGANVLTF. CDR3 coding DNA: TGTGCCAGCAGCCGTCAGATGGTGGGACCCGGGGCCAACGTCCTGACTTTC.

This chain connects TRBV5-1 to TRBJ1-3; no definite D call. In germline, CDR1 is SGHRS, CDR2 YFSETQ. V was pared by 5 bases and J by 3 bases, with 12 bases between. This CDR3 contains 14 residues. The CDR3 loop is CASRSEDLGNTIYF. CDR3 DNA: TGCGCCAGCAGATCCGAGGATCTTGGAAACACCATATATTTT.

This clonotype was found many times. CDR3 protein: CASSLDSGRGELFF. Written as DNA, the CDR3 is TGCGCCAGCAGCTTGGACTCAGGGCGCGGGGAGCTGTTTTTT. The chain combines TRBV5-1 with TRBJ2-2; maybe TRBD1 (5 bases). V shed 0 bases and J shed 7 bases, with 10 bases lying between them. Germline CDR1 is SGHRS and CDR2 is YFSETQ. This CDR3 region has 14 residues.

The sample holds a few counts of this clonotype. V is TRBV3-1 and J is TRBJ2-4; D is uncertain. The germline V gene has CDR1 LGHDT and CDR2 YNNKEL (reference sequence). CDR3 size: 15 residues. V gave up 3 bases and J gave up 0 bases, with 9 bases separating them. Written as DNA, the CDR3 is TGTGCCAGCAGCCAGTCCCTTCTAGCCAAAAACATTCAGTACTTC. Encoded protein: CASSQSLLAKNIQYF. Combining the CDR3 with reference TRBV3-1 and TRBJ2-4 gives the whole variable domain DTAVSQTPKYLVTQMGNDKSIKCEQNLGHDTMYWYKQDSKKFLKIMFSYNNKELIINETVPNRFSPKSPDKAHLNLHINSLELGDSAVYFCASSQSLLAKNIQYFGAGTRLSVL.

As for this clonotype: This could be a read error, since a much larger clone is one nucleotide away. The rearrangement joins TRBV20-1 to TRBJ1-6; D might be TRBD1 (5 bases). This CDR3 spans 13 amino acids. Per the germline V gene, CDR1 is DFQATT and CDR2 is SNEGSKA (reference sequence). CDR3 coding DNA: TGCAGTGCTATCAGGGCCAGGGACTCACCCTTCCACTTT. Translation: CSAIRARDSPFHF.

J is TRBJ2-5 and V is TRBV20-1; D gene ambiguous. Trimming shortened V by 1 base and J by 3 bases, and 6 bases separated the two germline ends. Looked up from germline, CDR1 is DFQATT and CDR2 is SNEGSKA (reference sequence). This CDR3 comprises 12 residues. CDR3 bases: TGCAGTGCTAGAGTACGGGAAGAGACCCAGTACTTC. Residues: CSARVREETQYF.

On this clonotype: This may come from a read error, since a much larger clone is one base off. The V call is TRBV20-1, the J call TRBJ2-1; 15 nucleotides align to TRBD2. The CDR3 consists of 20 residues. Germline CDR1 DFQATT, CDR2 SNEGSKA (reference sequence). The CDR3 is CRARSRRTGGLAGGYNEQFF. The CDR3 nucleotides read TGCAGAGCTAGATCTCGCCGGACAGGGGGACTAGCGGGGGGATACAATGAGCAGTTCTTC.

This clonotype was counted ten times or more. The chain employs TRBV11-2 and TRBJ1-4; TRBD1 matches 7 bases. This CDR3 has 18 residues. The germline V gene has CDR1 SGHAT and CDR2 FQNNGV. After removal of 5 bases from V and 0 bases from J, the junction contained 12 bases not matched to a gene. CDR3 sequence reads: CASSQDTGTVATNEKLFF. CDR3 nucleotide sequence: TGTGCCAGCAGCCAGGACACCGGGACAGTGGCAACTAATGAAAAACTGTTTTTT. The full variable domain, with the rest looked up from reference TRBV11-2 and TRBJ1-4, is EAGVAQSPRYKIIEKRQSVAFWCNPISGHATLYWYQQILGQGPKLLIQFQNNGVVDDSQLPKDRFSAERLKGVDSTLKIQPAKLEDSAVYLCASSQDTGTVATNEKLFFGSGTQLSVL.

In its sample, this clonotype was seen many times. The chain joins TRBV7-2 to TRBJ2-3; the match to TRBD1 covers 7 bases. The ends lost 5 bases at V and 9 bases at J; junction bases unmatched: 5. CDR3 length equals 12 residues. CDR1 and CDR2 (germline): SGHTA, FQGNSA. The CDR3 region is CASSPRQGTQYF. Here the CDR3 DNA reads TGTGCCAGCAGCCCACGACAGGGAACGCAGTATTTT.

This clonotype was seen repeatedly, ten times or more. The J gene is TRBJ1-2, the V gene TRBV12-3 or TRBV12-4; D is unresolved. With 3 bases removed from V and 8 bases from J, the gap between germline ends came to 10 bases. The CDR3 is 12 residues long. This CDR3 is CASSFSGKGYTF. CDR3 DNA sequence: TGTGCCAGCAGTTTTTCGGGGAAAGGCTACACCTTC.

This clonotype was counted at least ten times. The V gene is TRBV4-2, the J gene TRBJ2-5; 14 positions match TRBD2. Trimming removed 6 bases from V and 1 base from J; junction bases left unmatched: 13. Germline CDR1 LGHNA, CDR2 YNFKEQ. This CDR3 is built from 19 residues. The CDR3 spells CASSNGLAGGLGGQETQYF. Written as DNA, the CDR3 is TGTGCCAGCAGTAACGGACTAGCGGGAGGATTGGGGGGCCAAGAGACCCAGTACTTC.

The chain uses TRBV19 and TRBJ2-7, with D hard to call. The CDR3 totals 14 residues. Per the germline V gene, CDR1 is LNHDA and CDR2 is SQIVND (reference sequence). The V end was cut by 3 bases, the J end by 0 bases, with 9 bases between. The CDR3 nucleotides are TGTGCCAGTAGTATTCGAGACGGCTCCTACGAGCAGTACTTC. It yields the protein CASSIRDGSYEQYF.

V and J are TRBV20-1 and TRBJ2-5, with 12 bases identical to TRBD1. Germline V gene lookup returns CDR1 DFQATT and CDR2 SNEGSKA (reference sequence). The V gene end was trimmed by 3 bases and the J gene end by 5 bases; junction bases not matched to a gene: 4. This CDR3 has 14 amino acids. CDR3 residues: CSASGTGGRETQYF. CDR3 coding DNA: TGCAGTGCTAGTGGGACAGGGGGCCGGGAGACCCAGTACTTC.

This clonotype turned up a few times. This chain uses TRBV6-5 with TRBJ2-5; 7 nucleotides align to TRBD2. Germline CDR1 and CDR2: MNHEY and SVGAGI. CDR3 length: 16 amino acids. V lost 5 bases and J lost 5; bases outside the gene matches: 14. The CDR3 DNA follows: TGTGCCAGCAGTCTCGAGGCCTTGACTAGCCACGAGACCCAGTACTTC. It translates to CASSLEALTSHETQYF.

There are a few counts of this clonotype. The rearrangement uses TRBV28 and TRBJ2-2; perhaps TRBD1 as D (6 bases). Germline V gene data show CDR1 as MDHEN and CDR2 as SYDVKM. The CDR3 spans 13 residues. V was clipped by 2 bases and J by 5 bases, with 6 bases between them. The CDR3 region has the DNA TGTGCCAGCAGTTTACAGGGGACCGGGGAGCTGTTTTTT. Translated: CASSLQGTGELFF.

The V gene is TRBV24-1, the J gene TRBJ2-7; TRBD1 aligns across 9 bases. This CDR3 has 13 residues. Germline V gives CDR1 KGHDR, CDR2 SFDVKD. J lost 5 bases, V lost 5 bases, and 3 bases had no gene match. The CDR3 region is CATSGHRGHEQYF. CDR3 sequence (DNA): TGTGCCACCAGTGGTCACAGGGGGCACGAGCAGTACTTC.

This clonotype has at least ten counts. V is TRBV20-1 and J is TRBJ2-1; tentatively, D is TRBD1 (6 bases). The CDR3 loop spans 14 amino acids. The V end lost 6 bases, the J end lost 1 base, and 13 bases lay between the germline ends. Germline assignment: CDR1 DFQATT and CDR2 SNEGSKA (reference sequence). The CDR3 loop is CSALRGPSYNEQFF. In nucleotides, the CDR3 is TGCAGTGCCCTCAGGGGACCTTCCTACAATGAGCAGTTCTTC.

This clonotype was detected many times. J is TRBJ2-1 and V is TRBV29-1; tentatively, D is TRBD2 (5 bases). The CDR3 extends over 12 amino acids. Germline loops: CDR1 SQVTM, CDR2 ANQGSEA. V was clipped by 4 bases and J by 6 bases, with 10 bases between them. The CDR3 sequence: CSVGGAVNEQFF. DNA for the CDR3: TGCAGCGTTGGTGGAGCGGTCAATGAGCAGTTCTTC.

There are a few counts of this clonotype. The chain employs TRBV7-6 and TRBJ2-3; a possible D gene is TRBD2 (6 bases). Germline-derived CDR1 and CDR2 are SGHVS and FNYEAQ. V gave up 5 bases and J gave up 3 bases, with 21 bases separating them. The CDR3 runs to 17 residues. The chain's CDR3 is CASSRGYGRVATDTQYF. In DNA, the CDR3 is TGTGCCAGCAGCCGGGGGTATGGTAGGGTAGCGACAGATACGCAGTATTTT.

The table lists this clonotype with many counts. The CDR3 sequence is CASSLEMWGTIASPGNEQFF. CDR3 in DNA: TGTGCCAGCAGTTTAGAGATGTGGGGGACAATAGCATCCCCGGGGAATGAGCAGTTCTTC. V and J are TRBV12-3 or TRBV12-4 and TRBJ2-1, with D perhaps TRBD1 (6 bases). V shed 1 base and J shed 7 bases, with 29 bases lying between them. CDR3 length: 20 amino acids.

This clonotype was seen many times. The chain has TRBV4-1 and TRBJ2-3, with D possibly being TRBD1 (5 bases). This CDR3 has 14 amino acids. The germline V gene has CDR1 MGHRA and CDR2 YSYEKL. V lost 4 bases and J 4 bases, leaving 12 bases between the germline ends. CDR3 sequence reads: CASSLQGVADTQYF. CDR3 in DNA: TGCGCCAGCAGCCTCCAAGGGGTGGCAGATACGCAGTATTTT.

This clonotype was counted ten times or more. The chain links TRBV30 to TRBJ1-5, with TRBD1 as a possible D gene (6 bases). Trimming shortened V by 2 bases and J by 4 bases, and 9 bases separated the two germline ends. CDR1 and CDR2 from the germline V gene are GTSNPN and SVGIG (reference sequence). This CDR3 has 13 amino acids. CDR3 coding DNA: TGTGCCTGGAGTTGGGACATTAATCAGCCCCAGCATTTT. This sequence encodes CAWSWDINQPQHF.

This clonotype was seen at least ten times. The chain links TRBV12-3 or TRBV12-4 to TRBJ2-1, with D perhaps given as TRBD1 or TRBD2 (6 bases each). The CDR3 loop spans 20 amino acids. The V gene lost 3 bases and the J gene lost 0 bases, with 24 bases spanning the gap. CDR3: CASSFISKVGGLSSYNEQFF. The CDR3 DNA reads TGTGCCAGCAGTTTTATTTCAAAAGTAGGGGGGTTGAGCTCCTACAATGAGCAGTTCTTC.

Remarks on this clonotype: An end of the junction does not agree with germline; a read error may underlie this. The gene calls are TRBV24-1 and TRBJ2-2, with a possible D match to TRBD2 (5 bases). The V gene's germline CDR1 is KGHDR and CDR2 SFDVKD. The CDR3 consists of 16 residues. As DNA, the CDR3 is TGTGCAACCAGTGACCAACCCGGACTGAGCACCGGGGAGCTGTTTTTT. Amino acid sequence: CATSDQPGLSTGELFF.

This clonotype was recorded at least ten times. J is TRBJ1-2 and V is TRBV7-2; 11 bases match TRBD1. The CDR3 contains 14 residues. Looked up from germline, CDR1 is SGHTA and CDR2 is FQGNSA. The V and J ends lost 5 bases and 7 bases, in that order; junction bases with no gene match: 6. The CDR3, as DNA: TGTGCCAGCAGCCTAGGACAGGGGGCGCCTGGCTACACCTTC. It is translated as CASSLGQGAPGYTF.

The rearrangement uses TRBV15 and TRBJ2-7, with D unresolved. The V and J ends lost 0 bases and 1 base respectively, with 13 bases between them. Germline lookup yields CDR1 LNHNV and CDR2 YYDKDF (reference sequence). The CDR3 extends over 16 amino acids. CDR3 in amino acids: CATSRDRRSLSYEQYF. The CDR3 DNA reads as TGTGCCACCAGCAGAGATAGGCGCAGCCTATCCTACGAGCAGTACTTC.

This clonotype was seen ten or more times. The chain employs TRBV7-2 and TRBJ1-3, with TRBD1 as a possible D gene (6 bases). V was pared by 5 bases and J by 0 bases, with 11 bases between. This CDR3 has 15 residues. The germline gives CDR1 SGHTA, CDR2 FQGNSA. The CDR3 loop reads CASSVRGGSGNTIYF. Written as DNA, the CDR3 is TGTGCCAGCAGCGTAAGGGGGGGCTCTGGAAACACCATATATTTT. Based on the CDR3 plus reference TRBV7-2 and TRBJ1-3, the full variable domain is GAGVSQSPSNKVTEKGKDVELRCDPISGHTALYWYRQSLGQGLEFLIYFQGNSAPDKSGLPSDRFSAERTGGSVSTLTIQRTQQEDSAVYLCASSVRGGSGNTIYFGEGSWLTVV.

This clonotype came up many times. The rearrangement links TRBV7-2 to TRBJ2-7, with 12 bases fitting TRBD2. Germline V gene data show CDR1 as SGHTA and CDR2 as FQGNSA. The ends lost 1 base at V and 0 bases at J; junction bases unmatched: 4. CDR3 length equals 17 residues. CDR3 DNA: TGTGCCAGCAGCTTAGGGGGACTAGCGGGCTCCTCCTACGAGCAGTACTTC. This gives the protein CASSLGGLAGSSYEQYF.

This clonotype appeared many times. This chain's CDR3 is CASSPKAGVADTQYF. The CDR3 DNA reads TGTGCCAGCAGCCCTAAAGCGGGAGTGGCAGATACGCAGTATTTT. The chain carries TRBV27 and TRBJ2-3, with 8 bases fitting TRBD2. The CDR3 loop spans 15 amino acids. J gave up 4 bases and V 6 bases, and 9 bases lay outside the gene matches. The germline V gene has CDR1 MNHEY and CDR2 SMNVEV (reference sequence).

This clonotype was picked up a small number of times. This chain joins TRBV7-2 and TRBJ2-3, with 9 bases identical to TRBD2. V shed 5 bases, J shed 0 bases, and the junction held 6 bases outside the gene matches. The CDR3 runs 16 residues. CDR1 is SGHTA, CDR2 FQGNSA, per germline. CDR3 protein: CASSPGTSYSTDTQYF. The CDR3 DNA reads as TGTGCCAGCAGCCCCGGGACTAGCTACAGCACAGATACGCAGTATTTT.